Listed here are 22 T cell receptor beta chains from one sample, sequenced in a study of blood T cell repertoires in COVID-19. Measured with immunoSEQ multiplex PCR; TCRdb has only the in-frame clones, and not every one. The sample carries approximately 70,000 clones, 91% recorded once. The sample was peripheral blood. The receptors here all came from a woman aged 60-70 years with active COVID-19.

As regards this clone: The junction and the germline gene differ at one end; a read error may be behind it. V is TRBV27 and J is TRBJ1-6; D is ambiguous. The CDR3 has 12 amino acids. Per germline, CDR1 MNHEY and CDR2 SMNVEV (reference sequence). The CDR3 DNA reads as TGTGCCAGCAGCTCCTTTAATTCACCCCTCCACTTT. Encoded protein: CASSSFNSPLHF.

V and J are TRBV3-1 (or the pseudogene TRBV3-2) and TRBJ2-1; 8 bases are a match to TRBD2. CDR3 length: 18 amino acids. Trimming cost V 1 base and J 10 bases; bases outside gene matches: 18. CDR1 is LGHDT, CDR2 YNNKEL, per germline (reference sequence). In DNA, the CDR3 is TGTGCCAGCAGCCAAGCTGGAGTCGGGACTAGACGGGAAAAGGAGCAGTTCTTC. Translated, it gives CASSQAGVGTRREKEQFF.

The V and J genes are TRBV3-1 (or the pseudogene TRBV3-2) and TRBJ2-3, with 8 bases matching TRBD2. The CDR3 has 15 residues. Germline CDR1 and CDR2: LGHDT and YNNKEL (reference sequence). The J segment lost 2 bases and the V segment lost 5 bases, leaving 6 bases of the junction unmatched. In nucleotides, the CDR3 is TGTGCCAGCAGCTTCATAGCGGGGTCCACAGATACGCAGTATTTT. This gives the protein CASSFIAGSTDTQYF.

V gene TRBV5-8 combines with J gene TRBJ1-1; perhaps TRBD1 as D (5 bases). V lost 1 base and J lost 3, with 16 bases in between. The CDR3 is 16 residues long. Germline V gene sequence: CDR1 SGHTS, CDR2 YDEGEE. This chain's CDR3 is CASSLLQGGGYTEAFF. The CDR3 DNA reads as TGTGCCAGCAGCTTGCTTCAGGGTGGAGGGTACACTGAAGCTTTCTTT.

This clone was picked up one time. V is TRBV29-1 and J is TRBJ1-1, with 7 positions matching TRBD1. The trim removed 8 bases at V and 1 base at J, leaving 4 bases unmatched. CDR1 and CDR2 (germline): SQVTM, ANQGSEA. The CDR3 extends over 12 amino acids. In DNA, the CDR3 is TGCAGCTCCTACAGGGGGAACACTGAAGCTTTCTTT. Translation gives CSSYRGNTEAFF. The full variable domain, rest sourced from reference TRBV29-1 and TRBJ1-1, is SAVISQKPSRDICQRGTSLTIQCQVDSQVTMMFWYRQQPGQSLTLIATANQGSEATYESGFVIDKFPISRPNLTFSTLTVSNMSPEDSSIYLCSSYRGNTEAFFGQGTRLTVV.

This clone occurred once. The chain has TRBV11-2 and TRBJ1-4; D not resolved. This CDR3 has 16 residues. V lost 5 bases and J 7 bases, leaving 20 bases between the germline ends. The germline V gene has CDR1 SGHAT and CDR2 FQNNGV. In DNA, the CDR3 is TGTGCCAGCAGCCCCTCCGCCCGGGTCCGAAGTGAAAAACTGTTTTTT. Its translation: CASSPSARVRSEKLFF.

This rearrangement joins TRBV6-5 to TRBJ2-7; 7 bases fit TRBD1. Looked up from germline, CDR1 is MNHEY and CDR2 is SVGAGI. The CDR3 length is 13 residues. V shed 5 bases and J 7 bases; nucleotides not matched to a gene: 8. The DNA for the CDR3 is TGTGCCAGCAGTACCCGGACAGGTTGGGAGCAGTACTTC. Translation gives CASSTRTGWEQYF.

The chain employs TRBV7-8 and TRBJ2-7; 7 bases fit TRBD2. The CDR3 runs to 14 residues. CDR1 and CDR2 from the germline V gene are SGHVS and FQNEAQ. Trimming removed 5 bases from V and 1 base from J; junction bases left unmatched: 5. The CDR3 is CASSRTSGSYEQYF. Written as DNA, the CDR3 is TGTGCCAGCAGCCGGACTAGTGGTTCCTACGAGCAGTACTTC.

V usage is TRBV30 and J usage is TRBJ1-1; D is unresolved. This CDR3 spans 15 amino acids. The germline V gene encodes CDR1 GTSNPN and CDR2 SVGIG (reference sequence). Between the trimmed V and J ends, which lost 0 bases and 2 bases, there was a span of 13 bases. CDR3 in DNA: TGTGCCTGGAGTGTTGGAGGTTCACTCAACACTGAAGCTTTCTTT. Amino acids: CAWSVGGSLNTEAFF.

This chain links TRBV20-1 with TRBJ2-7, with D tentatively TRBD2 (5 bases). Trimming cost V 5 bases and J 3 bases, with 8 bases left between them. The CDR3 spans 11 residues. Germline values: CDR1 DFQATT, CDR2 SNEGSKA (reference sequence). The CDR3 loop is CSALRGYEQYF. Written as DNA, the CDR3 is TGCAGTGCTCTTCGGGGCTACGAGCAGTACTTC.

The rearrangement links TRBV18 to TRBJ2-5; 7 bases agree with TRBD1. With V trimmed by 3 bases and J by 2 bases, 6 bases remained unmatched. Germline lookup yields CDR1 KGHSH and CDR2 LQKENI. This CDR3 spans 15 amino acids. In nucleotides, the CDR3 is TGTGCCAGCTCACCGAACAGGGGACGTCAAGAGACCCAGTACTTC. The encoded protein is CASSPNRGRQETQYF.

The chain carries TRBV27 and TRBJ2-5; D is perhaps TRBD1 (5 bases). The V end was cut by 1 base, the J end by 5 bases, with 11 bases between. The CDR3 extends over 14 amino acids. Germline assignment: CDR1 MNHEY and CDR2 SMNVEV (reference sequence). CDR3 loop: CASSLLGVAETQYF. CDR3 in DNA: TGTGCCAGCAGTTTATTAGGGGTGGCGGAGACCCAGTACTTC.

The rearrangement joins TRBV28 to TRBJ1-1; D uncertain. V was shortened by 3 bases and J by 12 bases, with 14 bases between the two germline ends. Germline loops: CDR1 MDHEN, CDR2 SYDVKM. This CDR3 is built from 12 residues. The CDR3 protein is CASSFSTIEPFF. The CDR3, as DNA: TGTGCCAGCAGTTTCTCAACAATCGAACCTTTCTTT.

This chain uses TRBV7-2 with TRBJ2-1, with 10 bases aligning to TRBD2. J gave up 7 bases and V 0 bases, and 6 bases lay outside the gene matches. The germline V gene has CDR1 SGHTA and CDR2 FQGNSA. This CDR3 contains 16 residues. The CDR3 nucleotides are TGTGCCAGCAGCTTAGCACTAGCGGGGTTTGCAAATGAGCAGTTCTTC. The encoded protein is CASSLALAGFANEQFF.

V and J are TRBV2 and TRBJ2-5; 9 nucleotides line up with TRBD2. Trimming took 2 bases from V and 1 from J; bases not matched to a gene: 5. CDR1 is SNHLY and CDR2 is FYNNEI in the germline V gene. The length of the CDR3 is 16 residues. The CDR3 DNA sequence: TGTGCCAGCAGTGAATCCGCTAGCGGGACCCAAGAGACCCAGTACTTC. It is translated as CASSESASGTQETQYF.

The chain has TRBV4-1 and TRBJ2-7; 15 bases fit TRBD2. Germline loops: CDR1 MGHRA, CDR2 YSYEKL. The trim removed 0 bases at V and 7 bases at J, leaving 10 bases unmatched. The CDR3 totals 18 residues. This CDR3 reads CASSQDPWTSGRAMEQYF. CDR3 in DNA: TGCGCCAGCAGCCAAGATCCCTGGACTAGCGGGAGGGCCATGGAGCAGTACTTC.

The rearrangement joins TRBV7-2 to TRBJ1-2, with a weak D call TRBD1 (6 bases). With 4 bases removed from V and 6 bases from J, the gap between germline ends came to 15 bases. The CDR3 is 14 amino acids. Germline lookup yields CDR1 SGHTA and CDR2 FQGNSA. CDR3 nucleotides: TGTGCCAGCAGCTACATTTCACAGGGAAATGGCTACACCTTC. Translated: CASSYISQGNGYTF.

The genes are TRBV5-1 and TRBJ2-2; TRBD1 matches 7 bases. CDR3 length: 18 amino acids. V lost 4 bases and J lost 0; bases outside the gene matches: 12. Germline V lookup: CDR1 SGHRS, CDR2 YFSETQ. The CDR3 coding sequence is TGCGCCAGCAGCCCCACACTAGGGGGCCTAGCGAACACCGGGGAGCTGTTTTTT. The encoded protein is CASSPTLGGLANTGELFF.

The J gene is TRBJ1-3, the V gene TRBV5-5, with D perhaps TRBD1 (6 bases). CDR3 length: 17 residues. Germline V lookup: CDR1 SGHKS, CDR2 YYEKEE (reference sequence). V was shortened by 2 bases and J by 0 bases, with 15 bases between the two germline ends. The CDR3 DNA follows: TGTGCCAGCAGCTTTAACCGGGACACCTTCTCTGGAAACACCATATATTTT. As protein: CASSFNRDTFSGNTIYF.

This chain connects TRBV7-9 to TRBJ2-3, with 8 bases fitting TRBD1. This CDR3 contains 15 residues. Germline values: CDR1 SEHNR, CDR2 FQNEAQ (reference sequence). J lost 1 base, V lost 2 bases, and 2 bases had no gene match. The CDR3 is CASSLWGQGTDTQYF. The CDR3 nucleotides are TGTGCCAGCAGCTTATGGGGACAGGGCACAGATACGCAGTATTTT.

The chain joins TRBV2 to TRBJ2-5, with a weak D call TRBD2 (6 bases). Germline-derived CDR1 and CDR2 are SNHLY and FYNNEI. The length of the CDR3 is 15 residues. The ends were cut back, 5 bases at V and 3 bases at J, with 16 bases in the middle. The CDR3 nucleotides read TGTGCCAGCAGTCGAGTGCTGGCTAGCGAAGAGACCCAGTACTTC. Translation: CASSRVLASEETQYF.

The V and J genes are TRBV7-9 and TRBJ1-6; D possibly corresponds to TRBD1 (6 bases). Trimming pared 5 bases from V and 10 bases from J, leaving 12 bases between. There are 13 residues in the CDR3. Germline loops: CDR1 SEHNR, CDR2 FQNEAQ (reference sequence). CDR3 residues: CASSPPGGSPLHF. CDR3 in DNA: TGTGCCAGCAGCCCCCCTGGGGGCTCACCCCTCCACTTT.